This TCR beta chain was retrieved from a study of post-analysis software for immune sequencing data. The CDR3 length is 14 residues. Trimming took off 7 bases at V and 4 bases at J, with 13 bases between the two ends. The germline V gene encodes CDR1 MGHDK and CDR2 SYGVNS. Regarding this clonotype: Its matching antigen is unknown.

Unique molecular identifiers featured in each of the TCR beta cDNA libraries. TCRdb reprocessed the PCR reads via MiXCR and lists one record per CDR3 protein. The data show 750,000 to 950,000 distinct CDR3 sequences, about half seen once. The study's findings and limits: Patients showed TRBV5-6, TRBV5-1 and TRBV20-1 among roughly 5 TRBV segments more frequent than in controls.

The sequence derives from a girl aged 5-17 years with multiple sclerosis. The chain employs TRBV25-1 and TRBJ2-2; TRBD1 might be the D (8 bases). Sequencing was carried out using blood. CDR3 DNA: TGTGCCAGCACGCACAGGGGGGGCACCGGGGAGCTGTTTTTT. This translates into CASTHRGGTGELFF.